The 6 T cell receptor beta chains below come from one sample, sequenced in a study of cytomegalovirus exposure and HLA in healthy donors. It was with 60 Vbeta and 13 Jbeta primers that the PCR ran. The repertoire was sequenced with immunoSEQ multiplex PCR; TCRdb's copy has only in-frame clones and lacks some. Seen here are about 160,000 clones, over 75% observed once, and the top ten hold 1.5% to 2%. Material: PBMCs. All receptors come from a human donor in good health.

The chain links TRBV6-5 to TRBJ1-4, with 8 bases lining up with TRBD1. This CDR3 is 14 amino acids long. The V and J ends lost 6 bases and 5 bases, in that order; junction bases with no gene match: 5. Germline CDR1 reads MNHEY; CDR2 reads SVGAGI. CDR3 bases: TGTGCCAGCAGCGTGGGACAGGCGAATGAAAAACTGTTTTTT. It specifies CASSVGQANEKLFF.

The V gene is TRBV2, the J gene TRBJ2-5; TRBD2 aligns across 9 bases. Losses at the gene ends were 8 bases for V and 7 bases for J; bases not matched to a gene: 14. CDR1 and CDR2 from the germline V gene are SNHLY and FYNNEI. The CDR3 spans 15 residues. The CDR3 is CASREGAGGGWTQYF. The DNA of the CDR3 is TGTGCCAGCCGGGAAGGAGCGGGGGGTGGGTGGACCCAGTACTTC.

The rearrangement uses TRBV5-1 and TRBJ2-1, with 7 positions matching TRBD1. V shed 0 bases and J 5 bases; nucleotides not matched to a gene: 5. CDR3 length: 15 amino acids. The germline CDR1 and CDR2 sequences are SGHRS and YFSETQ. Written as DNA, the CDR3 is TGCGCCAGCAGCTTGGTGGGACAGAGAAACAATGAGCAGTTCTTC. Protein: CASSLVGQRNNEQFF.

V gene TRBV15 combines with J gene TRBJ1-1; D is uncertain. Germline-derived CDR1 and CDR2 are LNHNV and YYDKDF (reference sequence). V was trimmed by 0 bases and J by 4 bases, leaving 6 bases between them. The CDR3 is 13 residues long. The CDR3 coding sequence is TGTGCCACCAGCAGAGATCGGAGCACTGAAGCTTTCTTT. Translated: CATSRDRSTEAFF.

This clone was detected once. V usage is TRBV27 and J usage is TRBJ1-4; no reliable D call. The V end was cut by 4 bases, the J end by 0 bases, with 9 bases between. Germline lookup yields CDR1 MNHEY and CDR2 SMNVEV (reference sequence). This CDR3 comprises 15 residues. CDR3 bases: TGTGCCAGCAGTTCTCACAAAACAACTAATGAAAAACTGTTTTTT. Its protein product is CASSSHKTTNEKLFF.

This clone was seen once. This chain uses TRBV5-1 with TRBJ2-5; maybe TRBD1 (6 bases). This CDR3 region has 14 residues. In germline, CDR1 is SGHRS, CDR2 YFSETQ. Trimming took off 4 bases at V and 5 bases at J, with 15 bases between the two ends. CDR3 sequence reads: CASSPGTTKETQYF. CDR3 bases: TGCGCCAGCAGCCCCGGGACAACAAAGGAGACCCAGTACTTC.